One and the same sample provided the 9 T cell receptor beta chains below, sequenced in a study of shared clonotypes between healthy human individuals. This table comes from immunoSEQ multiplex PCR, and its TCRdb copy is limited to in-frame clones, with some not included. This table has roughly 500,000 clones, 90% to 97% appearing once. Input material: naive CD4+ T cells sorted from blood. The subset: CD45RA+ positively selected. All receptors come from a woman aged 30 to 39 in good health.

The chain recombines TRBV6-1 with TRBJ1-2, with a possible D match to TRBD1 (6 bases). The length of the CDR3 is 14 residues. Germline CDR1 reads MNHNS; CDR2 reads SASEGT. The V and J ends lost 3 bases and 7 bases respectively, with 15 bases between them. CDR3 sequence reads: CASSEIEGGIGYTF. The CDR3 DNA is TGTGCCAGCAGTGAGATAGAGGGGGGCATTGGCTACACCTTC.

The CDR3 loop reads CAWGRGLPGANVLTF. The CDR3 region has the DNA TGTGCCTGGGGCAGGGGCCTTCCCGGGGCCAACGTCCTGACTTTC. J is TRBJ2-6 and V is TRBV30; D might be TRBD1 (6 bases). CDR3 size: 15 residues. Trimming took 5 bases from V and 4 from J, leaving 15 bases between them. Germline CDR1 reads GTSNPN; CDR2 reads SVGIG (reference sequence).

The chain recombines TRBV7-9 with TRBJ2-3; D perhaps matches TRBD2 (5 bases). Trimming shortened V by 5 bases and J by 1 base, and 16 bases separated the two germline ends. This CDR3 region has 16 residues. CDR1 is SEHNR, CDR2 FQNEAQ, per germline (reference sequence). This chain's CDR3 is CASSVRGMIGTDTQYF. As DNA, the CDR3 is TGTGCCAGCAGCGTGAGAGGGATGATCGGCACAGATACGCAGTATTTT.

The chain carries TRBV19 and TRBJ2-7, with 7 bases fitting TRBD2. CDR1 LNHDA and CDR2 SQIVND come from the germline V gene (reference sequence). This CDR3 has 15 amino acids. J lost 3 bases, V lost 4 bases, and 9 bases had no gene match. CDR3 in DNA: TGTGCCAGTAGTACCCCGGGAGCGGGGCACTACGAGCAGTACTTC. This codes for CASSTPGAGHYEQYF.

To note about this clone: Other DNA variants within this sample encode the same CDR3. V is TRBV19 and J is TRBJ2-7; D might be TRBD1 or TRBD2, each matching 5 bases. Per the germline V gene, CDR1 is LNHDA and CDR2 is SQIVND (reference sequence). Trimming shortened V by 3 bases and J by 3 bases, and 15 bases separated the two germline ends. The CDR3 has 15 amino acids. The CDR3, as DNA: TGTGCCAGTAGTATTCTCCCGGGGCCTGACTACGAGCAGTACTTC. This codes for CASSILPGPDYEQYF. The entire variable domain, with the rest obtained from reference TRBV19 and TRBJ2-7, is as follows: DGGITQSPKYLFRKEGQNVTLSCEQNLNHDAMYWYRQDPGQGLRLIYYSQIVNDFQKGDIAEGYSVSREKKESFPLTVTSAQKNPTAFYLCASSILPGPDYEQYFGPGTRLTVT.

This clone came up once. The V call is TRBV9, the J call TRBJ2-1, with TRBD2 matching 7 bases. This CDR3 has 17 amino acids. Germline V gene sequence: CDR1 SGDLS, CDR2 YYNGEE. With V trimmed by 0 bases and J by 4 bases, 10 bases remained unmatched. The CDR3: CASSVGRPSGKYNEQFF. The CDR3 bases are TGTGCCAGCAGCGTAGGGCGTCCCAGCGGGAAGTACAATGAGCAGTTCTTC.

In DNA, the CDR3 is TGTGCCACCTCCCTCGACAGGGTAGGCCGGGAGACCCAGTACTTC. Protein: CATSLDRVGRETQYF. This chain uses TRBV5-3 with TRBJ2-5; 7 nucleotides match TRBD1. TRBV5-3 is reported as an ORF; its role is uncertain. With V trimmed by 9 bases and J by 5 bases, 16 bases remained unmatched. CDR3 length: 15 amino acids.

This clone was seen a single time. V is TRBV18 and J is TRBJ2-6; unclear D gene. The V end was cut by 2 bases, the J end by 1 base, with 9 bases between. This CDR3 spans 16 amino acids. Germline V lookup: CDR1 KGHSH, CDR2 LQKENI. This chain's CDR3 is CASSPGALSGANVLTF. The CDR3 DNA sequence: TGTGCCAGCTCACCAGGCGCCCTTTCTGGGGCCAACGTCCTGACTTTC.

V gene TRBV28 combines with J gene TRBJ2-7; 9 nucleotides align to TRBD1. Germline assignment: CDR1 MDHEN and CDR2 SYDVKM. The CDR3 is made up of 17 amino acids. V shed 5 bases, J shed 5 bases, and the junction held 16 bases outside the gene matches. The CDR3 loop reads CASSPPQSGQGIDEQYF. The DNA of the CDR3 is TGTGCCAGCAGTCCCCCTCAAAGTGGACAGGGGATTGACGAGCAGTACTTC.